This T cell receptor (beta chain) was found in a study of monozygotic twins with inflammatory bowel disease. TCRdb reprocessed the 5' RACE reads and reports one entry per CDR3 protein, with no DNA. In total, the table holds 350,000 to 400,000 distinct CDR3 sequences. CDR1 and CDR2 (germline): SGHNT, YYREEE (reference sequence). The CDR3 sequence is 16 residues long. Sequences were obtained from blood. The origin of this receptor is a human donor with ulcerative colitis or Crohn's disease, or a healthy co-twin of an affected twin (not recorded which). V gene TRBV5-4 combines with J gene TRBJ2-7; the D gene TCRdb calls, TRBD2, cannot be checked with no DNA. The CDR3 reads CASSLLPQGARYEQYF.